The 3 T cell receptor beta chains below were found in one sample sequenced in a study of blood T cell repertoires in COVID-19. Generated by immunoSEQ multiplex PCR, the TCRdb table keeps only in-frame clones and is missing some. The sample lists under 45,000 clones; about 87% were seen once. The sample consisted of peripheral blood. The receptor source for this set is a middle-aged man with COVID-19, enrolled during active disease.

This clone was seen once. This sequence joins TRBV25-1 and TRBJ1-2; no reliable D call. The CDR3 totals 15 residues. The germline gives CDR1 MGHDK, CDR2 SYGVNS. V was pared by 3 bases and J by 0 bases, with 11 bases between. CDR3 DNA sequence: TGTGCCAGCAGTGACCTCGGGGATCCTAACTATGGCTACACCTTC. It codes for CASSDLGDPNYGYTF.

This clone was seen a handful of times. V usage is TRBV7-9 and J usage is TRBJ2-1; the D gene is possibly TRBD2 (5 bases). This CDR3 contains 11 residues. Trimming took 8 bases from V and 9 from J, leaving 11 bases between them. The germline V gene has CDR1 SEHNR and CDR2 FQNEAQ (reference sequence). The CDR3 DNA sequence: TGTGCCAGCGCTGACTACCGTGAGCAGTTCTTC. This translates into CASADYREQFF.

This clone was recorded only once. V and J are TRBV6-6 and TRBJ1-2, with D perhaps TRBD1 (5 bases). The germline V gene has CDR1 MNHNY and CDR2 SVGAGI (reference sequence). CDR3 length: 16 amino acids. V shed 0 bases and J shed 6 bases, with 17 bases lying between them. The CDR3 coding sequence is TGTGCCAGCAGTTACTCTCCAGGGCCTGTGAGTAATGGCTACACCTTC. It translates to CASSYSPGPVSNGYTF.